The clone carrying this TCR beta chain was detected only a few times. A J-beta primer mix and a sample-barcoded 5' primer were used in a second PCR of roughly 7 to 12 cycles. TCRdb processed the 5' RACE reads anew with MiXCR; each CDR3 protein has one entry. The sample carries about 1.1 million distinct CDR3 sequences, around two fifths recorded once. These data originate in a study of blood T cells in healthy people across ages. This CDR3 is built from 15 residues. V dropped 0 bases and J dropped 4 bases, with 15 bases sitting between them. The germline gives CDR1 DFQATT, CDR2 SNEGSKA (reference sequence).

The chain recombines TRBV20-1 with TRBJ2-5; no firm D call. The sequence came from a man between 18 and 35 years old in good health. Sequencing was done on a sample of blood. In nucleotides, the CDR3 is TGCAGTGCTAGAGATCAAGTGGAGAACCTAGAGACCCAGTACTTC. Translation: CSARDQVENLETQYF.